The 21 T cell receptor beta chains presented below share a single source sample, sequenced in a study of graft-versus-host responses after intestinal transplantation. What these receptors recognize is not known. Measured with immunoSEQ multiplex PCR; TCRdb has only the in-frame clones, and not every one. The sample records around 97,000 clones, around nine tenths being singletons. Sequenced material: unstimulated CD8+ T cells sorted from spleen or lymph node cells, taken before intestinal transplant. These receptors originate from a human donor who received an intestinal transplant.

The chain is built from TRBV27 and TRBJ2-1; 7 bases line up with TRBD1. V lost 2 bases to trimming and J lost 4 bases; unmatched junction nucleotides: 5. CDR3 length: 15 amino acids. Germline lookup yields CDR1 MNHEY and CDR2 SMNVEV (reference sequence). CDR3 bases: TGTGCCAGCAGTTTAATGGCAGGGGGATACAATGAGCAGTTCTTC. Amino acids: CASSLMAGGYNEQFF.

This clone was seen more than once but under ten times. The CDR3 nucleotides are TGCGCCAGCAGCCAAGGACTAGCGGGCTACGAGCAGTACTTC. As protein: CASSQGLAGYEQYF. This chain uses TRBV4-1 with TRBJ2-7; TRBD2 matches 10 bases. V shed 1 base and J 3 bases; nucleotides not matched to a gene: 0. This CDR3 comprises 14 residues. Germline values: CDR1 MGHRA, CDR2 YSYEKL.

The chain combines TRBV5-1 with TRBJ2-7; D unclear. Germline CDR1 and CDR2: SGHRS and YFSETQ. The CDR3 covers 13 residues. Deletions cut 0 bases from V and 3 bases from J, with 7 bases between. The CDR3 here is CASSLVADYEQYF. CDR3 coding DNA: TGCGCCAGCAGCTTGGTCGCCGACTACGAGCAGTACTTC.

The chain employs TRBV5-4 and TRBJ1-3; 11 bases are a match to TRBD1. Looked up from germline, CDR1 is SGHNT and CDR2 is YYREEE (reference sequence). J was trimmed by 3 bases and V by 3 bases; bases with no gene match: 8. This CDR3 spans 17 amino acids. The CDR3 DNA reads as TGTGCCAGCAGCTGGGGACAGGGGGGCCTGGGTGGAAACACCATATATTTT. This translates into CASSWGQGGLGGNTIYF.

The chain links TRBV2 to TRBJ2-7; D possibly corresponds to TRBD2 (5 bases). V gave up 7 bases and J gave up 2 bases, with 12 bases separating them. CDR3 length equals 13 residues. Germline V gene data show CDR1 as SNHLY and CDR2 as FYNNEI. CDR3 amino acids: CASTGIDAYEQYF. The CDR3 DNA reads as TGTGCCAGCACCGGGATAGACGCCTACGAGCAGTACTTC.

CDR3 residues: CASSQDYPADESYEQYF. CDR3 sequence (DNA): TGCGCCAGCAGCCAAGATTATCCAGCCGACGAATCCTACGAGCAGTACTTC. The chain combines TRBV4-1 with TRBJ2-7; D is ambiguous. Trimming took off 0 bases at V and 1 base at J, with 16 bases between the two ends. Looked up from germline, CDR1 is MGHRA and CDR2 is YSYEKL. The CDR3 covers 17 residues.

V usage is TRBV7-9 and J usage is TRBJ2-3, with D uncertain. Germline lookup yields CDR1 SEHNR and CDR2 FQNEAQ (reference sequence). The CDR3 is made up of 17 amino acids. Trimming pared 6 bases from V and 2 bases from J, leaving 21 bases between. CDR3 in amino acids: CASRSRMGSSDTDTQYF. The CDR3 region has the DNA TGTGCCAGCAGGTCCCGGATGGGGTCTAGTGACACAGATACGCAGTATTTT.

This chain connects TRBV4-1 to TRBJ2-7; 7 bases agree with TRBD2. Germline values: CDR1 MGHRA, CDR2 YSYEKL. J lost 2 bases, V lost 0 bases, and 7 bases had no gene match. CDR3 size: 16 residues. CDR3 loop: CASSQESLAAPYEQYF. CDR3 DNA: TGCGCCAGCAGCCAAGAGTCCCTAGCGGCCCCCTACGAGCAGTACTTC.

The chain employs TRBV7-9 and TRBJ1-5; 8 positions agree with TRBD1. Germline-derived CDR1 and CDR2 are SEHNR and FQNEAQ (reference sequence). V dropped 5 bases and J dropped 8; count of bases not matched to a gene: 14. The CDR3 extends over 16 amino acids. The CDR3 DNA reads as TGTGCCAGCAGCGACCCGGACAGGGATTGGGACAAGCCCCAGCATTTT. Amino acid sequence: CASSDPDRDWDKPQHF.

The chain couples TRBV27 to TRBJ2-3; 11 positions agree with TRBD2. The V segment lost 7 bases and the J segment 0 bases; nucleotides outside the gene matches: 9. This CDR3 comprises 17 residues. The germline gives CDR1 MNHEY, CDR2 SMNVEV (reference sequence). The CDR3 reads CASTGTSGPGSTDTQYF. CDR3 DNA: TGTGCCAGCACCGGGACTAGCGGTCCGGGGAGCACAGATACGCAGTATTTT.

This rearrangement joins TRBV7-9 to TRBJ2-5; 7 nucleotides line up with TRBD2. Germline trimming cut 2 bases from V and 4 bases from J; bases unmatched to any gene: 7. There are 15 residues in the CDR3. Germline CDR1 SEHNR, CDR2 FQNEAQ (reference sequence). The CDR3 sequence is CASSLLSSGAETQYF. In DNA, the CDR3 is TGTGCCAGCAGCTTACTGTCAAGCGGGGCAGAGACCCAGTACTTC.

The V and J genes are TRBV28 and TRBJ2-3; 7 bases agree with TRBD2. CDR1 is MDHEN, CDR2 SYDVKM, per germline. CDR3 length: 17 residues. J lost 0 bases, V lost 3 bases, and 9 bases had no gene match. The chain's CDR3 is CASSLEAGSTSTDTQYF. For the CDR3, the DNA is TGTGCCAGCAGTTTGGAAGCGGGATCCACTAGCACAGATACGCAGTATTTT.

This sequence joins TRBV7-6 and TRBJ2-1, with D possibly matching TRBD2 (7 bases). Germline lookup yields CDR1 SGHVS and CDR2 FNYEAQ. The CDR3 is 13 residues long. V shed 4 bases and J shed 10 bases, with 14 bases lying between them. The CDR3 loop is CASSYRGAEEQFF. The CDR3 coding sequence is TGTGCCAGCAGCTATCGGGGGGCGGAGGAGCAGTTCTTC.

CDR3 residues: CASSLRWKGTGSEKLFF. CDR3 DNA: TGTGCCAGCAGCTTAAGGTGGAAGGGGACAGGAAGCGAAAAACTGTTTTTT. The chain links TRBV13 to TRBJ1-4; TRBD1 agrees at 8 bases. V dropped 2 bases and J dropped 8; count of bases not matched to a gene: 13. The CDR3 runs to 17 residues. Germline V gene data show CDR1 as PRHDT and CDR2 as FYEKMQ (reference sequence).

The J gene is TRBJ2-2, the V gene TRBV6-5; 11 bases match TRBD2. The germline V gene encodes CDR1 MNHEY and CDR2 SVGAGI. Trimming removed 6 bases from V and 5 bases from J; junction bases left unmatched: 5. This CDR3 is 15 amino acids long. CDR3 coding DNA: TGTGCCAGCAGAACACTAGCGGGGGAGACCGGGGAGCTGTTTTTT. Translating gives CASRTLAGETGELFF.

CDR3 DNA: TGTGCCAGCAGCTTAATTTATTCGGAAAGCAATGAGCAGTTCTTC. Translating gives CASSLIYSESNEQFF. V usage is TRBV7-6 and J usage is TRBJ2-1, with no clear D. Per the germline V gene, CDR1 is SGHVS and CDR2 is FNYEAQ. CDR3 length: 15 amino acids. The V and J ends lost 2 bases and 6 bases respectively, with 14 bases between them.

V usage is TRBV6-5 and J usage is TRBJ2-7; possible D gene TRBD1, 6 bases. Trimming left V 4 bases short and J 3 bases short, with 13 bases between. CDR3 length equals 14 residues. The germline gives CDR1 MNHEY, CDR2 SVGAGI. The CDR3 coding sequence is TGTGCCAGCAGTTTACAGGGCCTTCTCTACGAGCAGTACTTC. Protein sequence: CASSLQGLLYEQYF.

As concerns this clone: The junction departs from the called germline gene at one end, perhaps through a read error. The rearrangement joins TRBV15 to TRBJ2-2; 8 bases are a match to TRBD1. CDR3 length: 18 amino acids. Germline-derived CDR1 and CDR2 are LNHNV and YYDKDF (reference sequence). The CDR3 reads CATSRGASGQGPTGDLFF. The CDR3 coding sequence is TGTGCCACCAGCAGAGGTGCATCCGGACAGGGACCCACCGGGGATCTGTTTTTT.

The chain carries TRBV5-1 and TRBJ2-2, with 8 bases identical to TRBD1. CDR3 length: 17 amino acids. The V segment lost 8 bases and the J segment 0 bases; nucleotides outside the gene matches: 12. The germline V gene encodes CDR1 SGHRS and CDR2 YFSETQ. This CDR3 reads CASAAYGQGPNTGELFF. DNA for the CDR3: TGCGCCAGTGCGGCGTACGGACAGGGACCGAACACCGGGGAGCTGTTTTTT.

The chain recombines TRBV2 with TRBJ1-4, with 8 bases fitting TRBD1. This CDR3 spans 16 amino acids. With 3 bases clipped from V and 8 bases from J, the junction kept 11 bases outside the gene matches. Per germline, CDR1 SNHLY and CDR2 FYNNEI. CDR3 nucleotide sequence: TGTGCCAGCAGTGAGTCCCCCCAAGACAGGGGCGAAAAACTGTTTTTT. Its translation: CASSESPQDRGEKLFF.

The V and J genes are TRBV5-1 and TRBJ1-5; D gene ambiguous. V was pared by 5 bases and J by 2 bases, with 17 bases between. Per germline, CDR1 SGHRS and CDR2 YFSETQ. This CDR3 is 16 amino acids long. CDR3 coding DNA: TGCGCCAGCAGACAACTGCGGAGAAGAGGCAATCAGCCCCAGCATTTT. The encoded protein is CASRQLRRRGNQPQHF.